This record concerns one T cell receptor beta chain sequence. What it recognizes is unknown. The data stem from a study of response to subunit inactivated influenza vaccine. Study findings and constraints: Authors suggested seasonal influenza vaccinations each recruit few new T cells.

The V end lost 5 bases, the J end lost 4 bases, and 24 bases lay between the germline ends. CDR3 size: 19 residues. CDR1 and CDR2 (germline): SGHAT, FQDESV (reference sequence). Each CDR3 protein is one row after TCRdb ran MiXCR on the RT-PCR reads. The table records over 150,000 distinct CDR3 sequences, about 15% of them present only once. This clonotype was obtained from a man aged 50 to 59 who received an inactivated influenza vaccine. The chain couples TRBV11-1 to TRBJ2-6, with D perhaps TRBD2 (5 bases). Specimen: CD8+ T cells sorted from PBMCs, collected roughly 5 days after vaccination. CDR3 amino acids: CASSTSKAAGGYGANVLTF. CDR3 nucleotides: TGTGCCAGCAGCACATCAAAGGCCGCAGGAGGTTACGGGGCCAACGTCCTGACTTTC.